Given below is one T cell receptor beta chain in context. What it binds is not known. Data came from immunoSEQ multiplex PCR; TCRdb stores just in-frame clones and leaves some out. The profile shows about 83,000 clones, 70% to 90% of them singletons. The source of the sample is a study of OX40 agonist ivuxolimab in advanced cancers. Study observations and caveats: At 0.1 to 3.0 mg/kg, clonal expansion of CD4+ and CD8+ blood T cells had occurred by week 6. The antigens recognized by the expanded peripheral T cells, that is their antigen specificity, were not determined.

Germline CDR1 reads LGHNT; CDR2 reads FRNRAP. This CDR3 contains 16 residues. V was pared by 0 bases and J by 4 bases, with 7 bases of the junction left unmatched. The sequence came from an adult with an advanced solid tumor such as melanoma, head and neck, liver or kidney cancer. The chain employs TRBV12-5 and TRBJ1-1; 8 bases match TRBD1. The source material was CD4+ or CD8+ T cells sorted from blood, sampled in a trial of the OX40 agonist ivuxolimab. Here the CDR3 DNA reads TGTGCTAGTGGTTTGGTACTGCGTCAGGGGGCCACTGAAGCTTTCTTT. Residues: CASGLVLRQGATEAFF.